This T cell receptor beta chain is drawn from a study of molecular identifiers for immune sequencing clone quantification. Findings and caveats of the study: Spiked Jurkat TCR RNA from one cell was reportedly detectable among about 1 million naive cells.

This clonotype occurred a few times. No antigen is known for it. The sorting of naive CD8 T cells used the CD8+CD4-CCR7+CD45RA+ phenotype. Germline V gene data show CDR1 as LNHDA and CDR2 as SQIVND (reference sequence). The CDR3 extends over 15 amino acids. Trimming cost V 4 bases and J 2 bases, with 11 bases left between them. Using its own MiXCR run on the PCR reads, TCRdb lists one record per CDR3 protein. In the table there are about half a million distinct CDR3 sequences, 20% to 25% of which are singletons. The sequence was obtained from a human donor in good health. Some libraries in this study had Jurkat cell RNA spiked in. The sample taken for sequencing was naive CD8+ T cells from blood, with Jurkat cell RNA spiked in. Subset in this sample: FACS-sorted CD8+CD4-CCR7+CD45RA+ naive T cells. This sequence joins TRBV19 and TRBJ2-2; D possibly corresponds to TRBD2 (6 bases). CDR3 region: CASSSGRGNTGELFF. CDR3 nucleotides: TGTGCCAGTAGTAGCGGGCGGGGTAACACCGGGGAGCTGTTTTTT.